This T cell receptor beta chain derives from a study of OX40 agonist ivuxolimab in advanced cancers. Context from the whole study: Ivuxolimab was a fully human IgG2 agonistic monoclonal antibody targeting the costimulatory receptor OX40 (CD134). Intravenous ivuxolimab was administered to patients every 2 weeks at six dose levels: 0.01, 0.1, 0.3, 1.5, 3 and 10 mg/kg. Among the approximately 50 dose-escalation patients, roughly 20 had hepatocellular carcinoma, around 15 melanoma, 9 renal cell carcinoma and 9 head and neck cancer. The dose-escalation cohort was 80% to 90% male with a mean age of 60 years, ranging from about 20 to 85. Patients were allowed to have had prior anti-PD-1, anti-PD-L1 or anti-CTLA-4 therapy, and 40% of the dose-escalation patients had been treated with checkpoint inhibitors. Partial responses occurred in three dose-escalation patients: two with cutaneous melanoma and one with hepatocellular carcinoma. The point of sequencing TCRbeta in the periphery was to test whether ivuxolimab changed TCR sequence diversity and drove clonal T-cell expansion. The paper covers the monotherapy dose-escalation part of the phase I ivuxolimab trial, which included N of about 50 patients.

Genomic DNA was isolated from the sorted cells so that the TCRbeta CDR3 region could be sequenced. TCRbeta CDR3 regions were sequenced using the immunoSEQ Assay. In its TCRdb copy, this immuneACCESS table keeps in-frame sequences only and misses some clones. Where compared with another copy, unresolved V genes explain less than half of these, and the others have no known cause. The sample profile shows around 35,000 clones; 70% to 85% of them were found once. Around 20% of the sample goes to the ten largest clones. CDR1 and CDR2, per the germline V gene (reference sequence), are GTSNPN and SVGIG. V gives up 2 bases and J gives up 8 bases, and the segment between their germline ends measures 10 bases. From cysteine to phenylalanine, the CDR3 is 12 amino acids long. The sequence is cut down to CDR3 DNA, 36 bases in frame from base 1. About this clone itself: Its antigen has not been determined. The record has no base qualities; no much larger clone is one base away.

The trial excluded patients who had a history of autoimmune disease or were on systemic immunosuppression. In every dose cohort, peripheral blood was drawn for TCR sequencing at baseline, cycle 4 day 1, and cycle 7 day 1. The samples were taken from a phase I, first-in-human, multicenter, open-label dose-escalation trial of ivuxolimab. Adults with locally advanced or metastatic melanoma, renal cell, hepatocellular, or head and neck squamous cell carcinoma were enrolled in the trial. Before TCR sequencing, CD4+ T cells and CD8+ T cells from peripheral blood were sorted into separate populations. Broad study findings and their caveats: The antigen specificity of the clonally expanded peripheral T cells was not determined. Low levels of normalized T-cell clonal expansion were also seen in some patients who did not respond. In the 0.1-3.0 mg/kg groups, partial responders had among the lowest normalized peripheral clonal expansion, particularly in CD8+ T cells. After ivuxolimab, CD8+ T cells had more expanded clones than CD4+ T cells on average. At doses from 0.1 to 3.0 mg/kg, clonal expansion was seen in both CD4+ and CD8+ blood T cells between baseline and week 6.

The rearrangement combines TRBV30 with TRBJ2-1, and perhaps TRBD2 as D gene, on 6 matching bases. This TCR derives from an adult with an advanced solid tumor such as melanoma, head and neck, liver or kidney cancer. The sample was CD4+ or CD8+ T cells sorted from blood, taken in a trial of the OX40 agonist ivuxolimab. The nucleotide sequence reads TGTGCCTGGAGTCCCTCTAGCGATGAGCAGTTCTTC. Translation gives CAWSPSSDEQFF.